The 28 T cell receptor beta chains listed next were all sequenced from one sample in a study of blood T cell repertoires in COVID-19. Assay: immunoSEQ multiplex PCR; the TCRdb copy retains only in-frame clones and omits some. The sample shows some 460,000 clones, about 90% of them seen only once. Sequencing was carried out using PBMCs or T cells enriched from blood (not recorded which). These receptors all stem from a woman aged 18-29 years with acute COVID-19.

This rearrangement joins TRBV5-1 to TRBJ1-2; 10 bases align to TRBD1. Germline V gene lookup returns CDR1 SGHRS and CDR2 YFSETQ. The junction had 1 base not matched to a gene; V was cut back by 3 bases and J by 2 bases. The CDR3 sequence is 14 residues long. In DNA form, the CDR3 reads TGCGCCAGCAGCTCGGGACAGGGGAACTATGGCTACACCTTC. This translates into CASSSGQGNYGYTF. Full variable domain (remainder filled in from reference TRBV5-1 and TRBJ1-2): KAGVTQTPRYLIKTRGQQVTLSCSPISGHRSVSWYQQTPGQGLQFLFEYFSETQRNKGNFPGRFSGRQFSNSRSEMNVSTLELGDSALYLCASSSGQGNYGYTFGSGTRLTVV.

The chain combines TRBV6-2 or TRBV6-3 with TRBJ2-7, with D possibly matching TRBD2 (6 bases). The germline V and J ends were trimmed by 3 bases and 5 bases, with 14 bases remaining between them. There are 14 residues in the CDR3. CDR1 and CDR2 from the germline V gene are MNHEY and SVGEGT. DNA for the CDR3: TGTGCCAGCAGTTATCAATGGGAGGCCGACGAGCAGTACTTC. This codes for CASSYQWEADEQYF.

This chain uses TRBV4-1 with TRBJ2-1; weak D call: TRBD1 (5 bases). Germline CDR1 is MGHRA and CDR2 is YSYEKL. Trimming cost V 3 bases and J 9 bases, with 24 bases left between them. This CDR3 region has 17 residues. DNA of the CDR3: TGCGCCAGCAGCCACGGACCCCGCGGATGGGGCTTAGGTGAGCAGTTCTTC. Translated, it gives CASSHGPRGWGLGEQFF.

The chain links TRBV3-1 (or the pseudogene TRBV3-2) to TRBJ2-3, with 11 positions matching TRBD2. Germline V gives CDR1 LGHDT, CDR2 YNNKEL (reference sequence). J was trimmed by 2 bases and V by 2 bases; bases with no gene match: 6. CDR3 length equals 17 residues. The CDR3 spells CASSQPNSGGDTDTQYF. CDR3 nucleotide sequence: TGTGCCAGCAGCCAACCCAATAGCGGGGGGGACACAGATACGCAGTATTTT.

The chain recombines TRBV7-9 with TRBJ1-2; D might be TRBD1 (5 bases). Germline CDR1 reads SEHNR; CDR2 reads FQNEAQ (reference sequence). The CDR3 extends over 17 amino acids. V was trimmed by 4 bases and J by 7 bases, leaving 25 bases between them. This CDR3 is CASSSGGKTDDIGGYTF. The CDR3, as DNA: TGTGCCAGCAGCTCCGGGGGGAAGACAGACGATATTGGTGGCTACACCTTC. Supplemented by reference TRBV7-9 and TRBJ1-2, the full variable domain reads DTGVSQNPRHKITKRGQNVTFRCDPISEHNRLYWYRQTLGQGPEFLTYFQNEAQLEKSRLLSDRFSAERPKGSFSTLEIQRTEQGDSAMYLCASSSGGKTDDIGGYTFGSGTRLTVV.

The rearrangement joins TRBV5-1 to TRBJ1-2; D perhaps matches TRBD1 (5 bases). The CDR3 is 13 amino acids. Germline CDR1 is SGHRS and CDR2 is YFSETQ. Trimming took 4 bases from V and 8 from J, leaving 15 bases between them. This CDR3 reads CASSPEWGGGYTF. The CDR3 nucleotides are TGCGCCAGCAGCCCGGAATGGGGGGGAGGCTACACCTTC.

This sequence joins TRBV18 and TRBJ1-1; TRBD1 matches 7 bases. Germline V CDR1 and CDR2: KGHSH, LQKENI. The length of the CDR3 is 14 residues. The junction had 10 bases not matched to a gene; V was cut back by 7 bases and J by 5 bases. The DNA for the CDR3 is TGTGCCAGCTACCAACAGGGGAAGGGGACTGAAGCTTTCTTT. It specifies CASYQQGKGTEAFF.

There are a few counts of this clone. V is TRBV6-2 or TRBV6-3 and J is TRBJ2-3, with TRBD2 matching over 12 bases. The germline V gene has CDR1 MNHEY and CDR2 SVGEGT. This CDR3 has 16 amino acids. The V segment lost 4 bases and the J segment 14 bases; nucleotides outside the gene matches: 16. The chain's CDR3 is CASSFPPLAGGPIWYF. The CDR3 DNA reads TGTGCCAGCAGTTTCCCCCCGCTAGCGGGAGGGCCAATTTGGTATTTT.

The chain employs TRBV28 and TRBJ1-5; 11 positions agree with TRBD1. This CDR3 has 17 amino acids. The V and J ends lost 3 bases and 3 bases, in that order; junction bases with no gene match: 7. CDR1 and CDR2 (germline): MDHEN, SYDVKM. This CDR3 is CASSLGQGDLFNQPQHF. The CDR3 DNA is TGTGCCAGCAGTTTGGGACAGGGGGATTTATTCAATCAGCCCCAGCATTTT.

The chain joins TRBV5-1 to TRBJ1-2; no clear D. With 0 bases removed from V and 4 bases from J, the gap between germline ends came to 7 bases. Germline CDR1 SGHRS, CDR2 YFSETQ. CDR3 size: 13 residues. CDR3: CASSLGAAYGYTF. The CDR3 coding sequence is TGCGCCAGCAGCTTGGGGGCAGCCTATGGCTACACCTTC.

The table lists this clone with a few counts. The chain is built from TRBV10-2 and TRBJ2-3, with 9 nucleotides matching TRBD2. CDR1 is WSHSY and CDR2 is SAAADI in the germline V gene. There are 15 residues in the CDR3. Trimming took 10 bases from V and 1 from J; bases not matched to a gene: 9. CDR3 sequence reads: CATTGLADGTDTQYF. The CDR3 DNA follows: TGCGCCACCACGGGACTAGCTGATGGCACAGATACGCAGTATTTT.

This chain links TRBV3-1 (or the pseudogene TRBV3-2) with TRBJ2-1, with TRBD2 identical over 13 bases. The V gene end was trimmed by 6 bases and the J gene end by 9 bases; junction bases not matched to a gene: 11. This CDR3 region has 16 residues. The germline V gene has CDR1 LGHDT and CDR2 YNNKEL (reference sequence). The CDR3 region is CASRYSSGLAGSEQFF. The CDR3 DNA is TGTGCCAGCAGATATTCCTCGGGACTAGCGGGGAGTGAGCAGTTCTTC.

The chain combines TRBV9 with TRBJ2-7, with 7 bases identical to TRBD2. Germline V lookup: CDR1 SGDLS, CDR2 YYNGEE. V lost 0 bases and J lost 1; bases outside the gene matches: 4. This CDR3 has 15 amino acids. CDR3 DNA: TGTGCCAGCAGCGTAGAAGCGGGAATTTCCTACGAGCAGTACTTC. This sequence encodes CASSVEAGISYEQYF.

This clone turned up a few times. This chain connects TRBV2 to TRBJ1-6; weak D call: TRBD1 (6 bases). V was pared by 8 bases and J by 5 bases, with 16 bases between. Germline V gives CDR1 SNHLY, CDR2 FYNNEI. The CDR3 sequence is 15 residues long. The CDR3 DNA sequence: TGTGCCAGCTCGATGGCACAGGGCGATAATTCACCCCTCCACTTT. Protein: CASSMAQGDNSPLHF. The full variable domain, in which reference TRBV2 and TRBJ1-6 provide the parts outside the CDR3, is EPEVTQTPSHQVTQMGQEVILRCVPISNHLYFYWYRQILGQKVEFLVSFYNNEISEKSEIFDDQFSVERPDGSNFTLKIRSTKLEDSAMYFCASSMAQGDNSPLHFGNGTRLTVT.

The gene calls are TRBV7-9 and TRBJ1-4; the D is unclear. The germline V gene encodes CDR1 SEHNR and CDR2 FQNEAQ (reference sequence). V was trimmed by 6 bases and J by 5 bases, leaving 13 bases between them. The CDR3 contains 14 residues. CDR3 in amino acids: CASSLSLLNEKLFF. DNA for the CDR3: TGTGCCAGCAGTTTAAGCCTCCTCAATGAAAAACTGTTTTTT.

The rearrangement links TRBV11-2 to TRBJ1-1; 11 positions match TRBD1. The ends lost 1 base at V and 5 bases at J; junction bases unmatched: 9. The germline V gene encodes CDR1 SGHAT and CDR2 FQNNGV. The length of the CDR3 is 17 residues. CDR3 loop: CASSLAIRDRGRTEAFF. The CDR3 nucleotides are TGTGCCAGCAGCTTAGCCATTCGGGACAGGGGGAGGACTGAAGCTTTCTTT.

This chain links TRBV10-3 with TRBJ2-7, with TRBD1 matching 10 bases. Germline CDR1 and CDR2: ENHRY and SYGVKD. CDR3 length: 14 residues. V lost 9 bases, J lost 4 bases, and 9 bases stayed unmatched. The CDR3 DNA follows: TGTGCCATTGAACCGGGACAGGGGCTTTACGAGCAGTACTTC. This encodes CAIEPGQGLYEQYF.

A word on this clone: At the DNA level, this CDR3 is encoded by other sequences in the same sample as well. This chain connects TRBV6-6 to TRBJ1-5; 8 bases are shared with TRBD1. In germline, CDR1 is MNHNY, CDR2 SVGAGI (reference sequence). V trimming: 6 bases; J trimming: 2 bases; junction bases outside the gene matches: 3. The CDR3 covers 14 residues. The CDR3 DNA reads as TGTGCCAGCAGCACGACAGGGGGCAATCAGCCCCAGCATTTT. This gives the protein CASSTTGGNQPQHF.

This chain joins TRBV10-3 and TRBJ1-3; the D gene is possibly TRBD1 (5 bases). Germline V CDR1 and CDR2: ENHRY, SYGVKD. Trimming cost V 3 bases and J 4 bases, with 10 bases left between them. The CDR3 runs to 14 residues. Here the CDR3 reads CAISDRDFGNTIYF. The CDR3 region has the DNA TGTGCCATCAGTGACAGGGACTTCGGAAACACCATATATTTT.

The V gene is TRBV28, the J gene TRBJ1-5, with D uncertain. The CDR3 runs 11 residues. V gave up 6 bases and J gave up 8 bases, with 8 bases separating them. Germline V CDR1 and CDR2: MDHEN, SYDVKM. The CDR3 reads CASRVSEPQHF. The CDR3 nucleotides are TGTGCCAGCAGGGTCAGTGAGCCCCAGCATTTT.

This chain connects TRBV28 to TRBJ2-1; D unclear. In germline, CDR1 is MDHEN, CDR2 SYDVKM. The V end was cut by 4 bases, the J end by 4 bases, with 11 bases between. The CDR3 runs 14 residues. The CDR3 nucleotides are TGTGCCAGCAGTTCTCGCGGATTATACAATGAGCAGTTCTTC. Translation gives CASSSRGLYNEQFF.

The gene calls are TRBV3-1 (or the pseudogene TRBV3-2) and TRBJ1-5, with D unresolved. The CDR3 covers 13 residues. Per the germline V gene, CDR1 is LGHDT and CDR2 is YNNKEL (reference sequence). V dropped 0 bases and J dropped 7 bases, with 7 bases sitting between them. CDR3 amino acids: CASSQDLRQPQHF. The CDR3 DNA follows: TGTGCCAGCAGCCAAGATCTTCGGCAGCCCCAGCATTTT.

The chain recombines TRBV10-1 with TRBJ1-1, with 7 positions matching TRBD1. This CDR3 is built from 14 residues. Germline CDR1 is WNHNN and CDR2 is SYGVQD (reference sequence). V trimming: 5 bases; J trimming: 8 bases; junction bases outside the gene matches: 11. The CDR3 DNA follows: TGCGCCAGCAGTCAAAGAAGGGACAGAAAAGAAGCTTTCTTT. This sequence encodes CASSQRRDRKEAFF.

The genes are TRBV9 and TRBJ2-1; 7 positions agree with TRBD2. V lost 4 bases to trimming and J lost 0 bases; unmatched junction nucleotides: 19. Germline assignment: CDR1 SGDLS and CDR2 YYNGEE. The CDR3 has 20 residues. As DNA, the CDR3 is TGTGCCAGCAGCCCGAAAGGGGCCCTAGCGGCCCTGAGCTCCTACAATGAGCAGTTCTTC. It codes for CASSPKGALAALSSYNEQFF.

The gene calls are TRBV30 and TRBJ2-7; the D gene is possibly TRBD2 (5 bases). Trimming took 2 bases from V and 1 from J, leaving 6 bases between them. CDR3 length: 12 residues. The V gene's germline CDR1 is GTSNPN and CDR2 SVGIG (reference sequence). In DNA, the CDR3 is TGTGCCTGGAGTAGGACTTCCTACGAGCAGTACTTC. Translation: CAWSRTSYEQYF.

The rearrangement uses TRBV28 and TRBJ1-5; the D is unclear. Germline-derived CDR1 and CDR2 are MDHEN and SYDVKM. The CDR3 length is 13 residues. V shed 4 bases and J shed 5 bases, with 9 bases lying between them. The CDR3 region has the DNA TGTGCCAGCAGTTCCCGTCGGTATCAGCCCCAGCATTTT. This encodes CASSSRRYQPQHF. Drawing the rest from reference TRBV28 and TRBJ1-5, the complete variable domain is DVKVTQSSRYLVKRTGEKVFLECVQDMDHENMFWYRQDPGLGLRLIYFSYDVKMKEKGDIPEGYSVSREKKERFSLILESASTNQTSMYLCASSSRRYQPQHFGDGTRLSIL.

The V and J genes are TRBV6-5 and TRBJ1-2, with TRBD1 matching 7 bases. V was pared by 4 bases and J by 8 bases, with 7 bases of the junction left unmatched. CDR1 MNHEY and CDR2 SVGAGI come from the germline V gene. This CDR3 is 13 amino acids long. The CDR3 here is CASSWDRWGGYTF. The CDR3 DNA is TGTGCCAGCAGTTGGGACAGATGGGGAGGCTACACCTTC.

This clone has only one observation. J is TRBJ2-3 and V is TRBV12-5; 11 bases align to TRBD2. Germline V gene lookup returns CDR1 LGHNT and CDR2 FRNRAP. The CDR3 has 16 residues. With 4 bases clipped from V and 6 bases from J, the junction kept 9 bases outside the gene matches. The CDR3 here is CASGSRTSGRMDTQYF. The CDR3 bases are TGTGCTAGTGGTTCGCGGACTAGCGGGCGTATGGATACGCAGTATTTT.